This TCR beta chain was found in a study of CD8 T cells in ankylosing spondylitis. This clonotype was observed at least ten times. Its specificity is unknown. Germline CDR1 is MGHRA and CDR2 is YSYEKL. V shed 4 bases, J shed 3 bases, and the junction held 5 bases outside the gene matches. This CDR3 region has 14 residues. Broader study findings: Disease-linked clones reportedly concentrated significantly in matched ankylosing spondylitis synovial fluid.

TCRdb re-analysed the 5' RACE reads in MiXCR, keeping a single row per CDR3 protein. This table holds 200,000 to 250,000 distinct CDR3 sequences, roughly 24% found once. This chain links TRBV4-1 with TRBJ2-5; 7 bases match TRBD2. This sequence was found in a male donor with ankylosing spondylitis or in good health (not recorded which). Sequencing input: blood, either unsorted or a sorted T cell fraction (not recorded which). The CDR3 loop is CASSLSLAEETQYF. The CDR3 DNA follows: TGCGCCAGCAGCCTCTCCCTAGCGGAAGAGACCCAGTACTTC.